The 25 T cell receptor beta chains below come from one sample, sequenced in a study of T cell repertoires in aging, cancer and after chemotherapy (dated by TCRdb to the late 2010s). The listed sequencing device is Illumina MiSeq. Rearranged TRB sequences spanning V, D and J segments were amplified in a multiplex touch-down PCR with a mixed TRB-A/B primer pool. TCRdb passed the public sequencing reads through fastp at Q25 and MiXCR, retaining productive beta sequences. Each CDR3 protein gets just one entry, which takes the most common genes and DNA from the rows behind it. This sample gives around 5,000 distinct CDR3 sequences in total; roughly 29% of them show up just once. Around 20% of the sample is in the top ten clones. TCR beta rearrangements were amplified from genomic DNA extracted from peripheral blood rather than from sorted cells or RNA. What was sequenced was blood. All receptors come from a human donor with a blood cancer. The donor label of this sample is uncertain.

Only a few counts were recorded for this clonotype. For the CDR3, the DNA is TGCAGTGCTAGAGATCTAGCGGAGCTGTTTTTT. Translation gives CSARDLAELFF. The chain employs TRBV20-1 and TRBJ2-2; weak D call: TRBD2 (5 bases). Trimming removed 0 bases from V and 10 bases from J, with 6 bases in between. From germline, CDR1 is DFQATT and CDR2 SNEGSKA (reference sequence). This CDR3 contains 11 residues.

This clonotype was picked up a small number of times. This chain connects TRBV19 to TRBJ1-2; D may be TRBD1 (6 bases). Trimming took 5 bases from V and 1 from J, leaving 14 bases between them. The CDR3 loop spans 15 amino acids. Germline V gene sequence: CDR1 LNHDA, CDR2 SQIVND (reference sequence). The CDR3 loop reads CASSPRGQRNYGYTF. DNA for the CDR3: TGTGCCAGTAGTCCCCGCGGACAGCGTAACTATGGCTACACCTTC.

CDR3 in amino acids: CASSSPPTGEGSGELFF. CDR3 DNA sequence: TGTGCCAGCAGCTCACCCCCGACAGGGGAAGGGTCCGGGGAGCTGTTTTTT. V is TRBV7-2 and J is TRBJ2-2, with TRBD1 identical over 8 bases. Trimming cost V 4 bases and J 6 bases; bases outside gene matches: 13. In germline, CDR1 is SGHTA, CDR2 FQGNSA. The CDR3 is 17 amino acids.

This clonotype has just a few counts. This chain connects TRBV7-9 to TRBJ2-2, with D hard to call. The V end was cut by 1 base, the J end by 4 bases, with 7 bases between. This CDR3 has 14 amino acids. The V gene's germline CDR1 is SEHNR and CDR2 FQNEAQ (reference sequence). The CDR3 loop is CASSLVSLTGELFF. The CDR3 DNA is TGTGCCAGCAGCTTAGTGTCCCTCACCGGGGAGCTGTTTTTT.

On this clonotype itself: Mismatch with germline at one junction end may stem from a read error. The chain employs TRBV12-3 or TRBV12-4 and TRBJ2-1; TRBD2 agrees at 12 bases. This CDR3 contains 17 residues. Here the CDR3 reads CASSLSPSGGGNNKQFF. The CDR3 DNA is TGTGCCAGCAGTTTATCCCCTAGCGGGGGGGGCAACAATAAGCAGTTCTTC.

This clonotype is medium-sized (0.01 to 0.1%) in the sample. The chain links TRBV5-5 to TRBJ2-2; D may correspond to TRBD1 or TRBD2 (5 bases each). Trimming took off 2 bases at V and 5 bases at J, with 13 bases between the two ends. The CDR3 is made up of 15 amino acids. Germline V gene data show CDR1 as SGHKS and CDR2 as YYEKEE (reference sequence). The CDR3 loop reads CASSFRGEGTGELFF. CDR3 sequence (DNA): TGTGCCAGCAGCTTTAGGGGAGAGGGGACCGGGGAGCTGTTTTTT.

The table lists this clonotype with a few counts. The chain is built from TRBV5-1 and TRBJ1-6, with 7 bases that match TRBD1. The CDR3 has 15 amino acids. The junction had 10 bases not matched to a gene; V was cut back by 5 bases and J by 8 bases. Germline loops: CDR1 SGHRS, CDR2 YFSETQ. The CDR3 sequence: CASRSGTERDSPLHF. DNA for the CDR3: TGCGCCAGCAGATCAGGGACAGAGCGAGATTCACCCCTCCACTTT. The entire variable domain, with the rest obtained from reference TRBV5-1 and TRBJ1-6, is as follows: KAGVTQTPRYLIKTRGQQVTLSCSPISGHRSVSWYQQTPGQGLQFLFEYFSETQRNKGNFPGRFSGRQFSNSRSEMNVSTLELGDSALYLCASRSGTERDSPLHFGNGTRLTVT.

V is TRBV5-1 and J is TRBJ2-5, with 16 bases aligning to TRBD2. In germline, CDR1 is SGHRS, CDR2 YFSETQ. This CDR3 has 18 amino acids. V was pared by 4 bases and J by 1 base, with 7 bases of the junction left unmatched. The CDR3 DNA reads as TGCGCCAGCAGCCAGGGACTAGCGGGAGGGAGGGGCCAAGAGACCCAGTACTTC. This translates into CASSQGLAGGRGQETQYF.

The rearrangement joins TRBV7-9 to TRBJ2-3; TRBD2 aligns across 8 bases. The ends lost 8 bases at V and 5 bases at J; junction bases unmatched: 12. Germline-derived CDR1 and CDR2 are SEHNR and FQNEAQ (reference sequence). The CDR3 length is 15 residues. CDR3 in amino acids: CASPPGGASVDTQYF. In DNA form, the CDR3 reads TGTGCCAGCCCACCCGGGGGGGCCTCGGTAGATACGCAGTATTTT.

Judged by abundance, this clonotype is large. The J gene is TRBJ2-3, the V gene TRBV29-1, with TRBD2 as a possible D gene (5 bases). CDR3 length: 15 amino acids. CDR1 SQVTM and CDR2 ANQGSEA come from the germline V gene. V lost 6 bases and J 4 bases, leaving 20 bases between the germline ends. CDR3: CSVRAVSRKADTQYF. DNA for the CDR3: TGCAGCGTCCGAGCGGTGAGCCGAAAGGCAGATACGCAGTATTTT.

In its sample, this clonotype was seen once. The J gene is TRBJ1-5, the V gene TRBV5-5; D might be TRBD1 (6 bases). The germline V gene has CDR1 SGHKS and CDR2 YYEKEE (reference sequence). Trimming took 0 bases from V and 1 from J, leaving 11 bases between them. CDR3 size: 16 residues. CDR3: CASSLDSGASNQPQHF. The CDR3 nucleotides are TGTGCCAGCAGCTTGGACTCGGGGGCGAGCAATCAGCCCCAGCATTTT.

Concerning this clonotype itself: An end of the junction does not agree with germline; a read error may underlie this. The rearrangement links TRBV5-1 to TRBJ2-6; 10 nucleotides line up with TRBD1. The CDR3 runs to 17 residues. The V gene's germline CDR1 is SGHRS and CDR2 YFSETQ. The DNA of the CDR3 is TGTGCCAGCAGCTCGGGACAGGGGCTTCGAGGGGCCAACGTCCTGACTTTC. Encoded protein: CASSSGQGLRGANVLTF.

This clonotype was picked up a small number of times. The CDR3 DNA is TGTGCCAGCAGCTTTGGACAGGGGGAGACTGGAAACACCATATATTTT. Translated, it gives CASSFGQGETGNTIYF. This chain links TRBV7-2 with TRBJ1-3, with 10 positions matching TRBD1. This CDR3 spans 16 amino acids. Looked up from germline, CDR1 is SGHTA and CDR2 is FQGNSA. After removal of 3 bases from V and 2 bases from J, the junction contained 4 bases not matched to a gene.

This rearrangement joins TRBV6-2 or TRBV6-3 to TRBJ2-6, with 7 bases fitting TRBD1. Germline V gives CDR1 MNHEY, CDR2 SVGEGT. CDR3 length equals 15 residues. V lost 4 bases to trimming and J lost 0 bases; unmatched junction nucleotides: 0. For the CDR3, the DNA is TGTGCCAGCAGTTCAGGGGGCTCTGGGGCCAACGTCCTGACTTTC. Encoded protein: CASSSGGSGANVLTF.

This clonotype is large in the sample. The rearrangement joins TRBV30 to TRBJ2-3, with D uncertain. Trimming cost V 0 bases and J 1 base, with 5 bases left between them. Germline V gene data show CDR1 as GTSNPN and CDR2 as SVGIG (reference sequence). The CDR3 is 13 amino acids. The CDR3: CAWSVLGTDTQYF. CDR3 nucleotides: TGTGCCTGGAGTGTACTTGGCACAGATACGCAGTATTTT.

By share of the sample, this clonotype is medium-sized. The J gene is TRBJ2-7, the V gene TRBV27, with D possibly being TRBD2 (6 bases). V was cut by 5 bases and J by 5 bases, with 16 bases left in between. CDR3 size: 14 residues. Germline-derived CDR1 and CDR2 are MNHEY and SMNVEV (reference sequence). The CDR3 loop reads CASSVGLEGDEQYF. In DNA form, the CDR3 reads TGTGCCAGCAGTGTGGGACTGGAGGGAGACGAGCAGTACTTC.

In this sample, this clonotype is medium-sized. This sequence joins TRBV13 and TRBJ1-2; D not certain. CDR1 and CDR2 (germline): PRHDT, FYEKMQ (reference sequence). This CDR3 contains 16 residues. Trimming pared 0 bases from V and 4 bases from J, leaving 15 bases between. The CDR3 region is CASSLGLGSRPYGYTF. The CDR3 DNA reads TGTGCCAGCAGCTTAGGCCTTGGGAGCAGACCCTATGGCTACACCTTC. The entire variable domain, with the rest obtained from reference TRBV13 and TRBJ1-2, is as follows: AAGVIQSPRHLIKEKRETATLKCYPIPRHDTVYWYQQGPGQDPQFLISFYEKMQSDKGSIPDRFSAQQFSDYHSELNMSSLELGDSALYFCASSLGLGSRPYGYTFGSGTRLTVV.

V is TRBV12-3 or TRBV12-4 and J is TRBJ2-3; 9 bases match TRBD2. This CDR3 comprises 16 residues. CDR3 sequence: CASGLWASGNTDTQYF. The CDR3 nucleotides read TGTGCTAGTGGTTTGTGGGCTAGCGGGAACACAGATACGCAGTATTTT.

V usage is TRBV20-1 and J usage is TRBJ2-1; D is ambiguous. This CDR3 region has 15 residues. V gave up 0 bases and J gave up 7 bases, with 16 bases separating them. Per germline, CDR1 DFQATT and CDR2 SNEGSKA (reference sequence). CDR3 nucleotides: TGCAGTGCTAGAGAGAGCCTATTTAGGAATAATGAGCAGTTCTTC. Protein: CSARESLFRNNEQFF.

The rearrangement links TRBV11-3 to TRBJ1-4, with TRBD1 as a possible D gene (6 bases). CDR1 is SGHNT and CDR2 is YENEEA in the germline V gene. Trimming shortened V by 3 bases and J by 6 bases, and 11 bases separated the two germline ends. The CDR3 length is 14 residues. This chain's CDR3 is CASSLGGGDEKLFF. CDR3 coding DNA: TGTGCCAGCAGCTTGGGGGGGGGCGATGAAAAACTGTTTTTT.

This clonotype is termed medium-sized. The chain uses TRBV10-3 and TRBJ2-7, with 12 positions matching TRBD2. CDR1 is ENHRY, CDR2 SYGVKD, per germline. The CDR3 covers 15 residues. The ends lost 6 bases at V and 3 bases at J; junction bases unmatched: 6. CDR3 DNA: TGTGCCATCAGCCCCGGGACTAGCGGGTTCTACGAGCAGTACTTC. Protein: CAISPGTSGFYEQYF.

The V gene is TRBV15, the J gene TRBJ2-7, with 8 bases fitting TRBD2. The CDR3 extends over 15 amino acids. The ends lost 5 bases at V and 4 bases at J; junction bases unmatched: 10. Germline lookup yields CDR1 LNHNV and CDR2 YYDKDF (reference sequence). CDR3 amino acids: CATSLSRAGEYEQYF. CDR3 nucleotide sequence: TGTGCCACCAGCCTCAGTCGAGCGGGGGAATACGAGCAGTACTTC. The variable domain in full, with the rest retrieved from reference TRBV15 and TRBJ2-7, is DAMVIQNPRYQVTQFGKPVTLSCSQTLNHNVMYWYQQKSSQAPKLLFHYYDKDFNNEADTPDNFQSRRPNTSFCFLDIRSPGLGDTAMYLCATSLSRAGEYEQYFGPGTRLTVT.

V usage is TRBV11-3 and J usage is TRBJ2-1, with 10 nucleotides matching TRBD2. CDR1 and CDR2 (germline): SGHNT, YENEEA. Losses at the gene ends were 6 bases for V and 8 bases for J; bases not matched to a gene: 10. This CDR3 comprises 15 residues. The CDR3 nucleotides read TGTGCCAGCAGTTACATCAGCGGGGGGGCTCATGAGCAGTTCTTC. Translated: CASSYISGGAHEQFF.

In its sample, this clonotype was seen a few times. The V and J genes are TRBV4-3 and TRBJ2-1; TRBD2 agrees at 11 bases. Germline V lookup: CDR1 LGHNA, CDR2 YSLEER. This CDR3 spans 18 amino acids. J was trimmed by 4 bases and V by 2 bases; bases with no gene match: 10. For the CDR3, the DNA is TGCGCCAGCAGCCAATCCTTTCTGATAGCGGGAGGGTACAATGAGCAGTTCTTC. Translation: CASSQSFLIAGGYNEQFF.

This rearrangement joins TRBV6-2 or TRBV6-3 to TRBJ2-7, with 12 bases matching TRBD1. Germline assignment: CDR1 MNHEY and CDR2 SVGEGT. The CDR3 has 15 residues. J gave up 5 bases and V 5 bases, and 7 bases lay outside the gene matches. The CDR3 is CASSLGGTGGDEQYF. The CDR3 nucleotides read TGTGCCAGCAGTCTGGGGGGGACAGGGGGCGACGAGCAGTACTTC.